This paragraph covers one T cell receptor (beta chain) sequence. Antigen unknown. Amplification used 60 Vbeta primers and 13 Jbeta primers. TCRdb keeps only in-frame clones here, not all; method: immunoSEQ multiplex PCR. The sample yields more than 75,000 clones, 75% to 85% seen once. The CDR3 is 14 residues long. CDR1 and CDR2 (germline): MNHEY, SVGAGI. The J segment lost 6 bases and the V segment lost 2 bases, leaving 6 bases of the junction unmatched. This sample is drawn from a study of cytomegalovirus exposure and HLA in healthy donors. General observations from the study: Later analysis revealed greater clonal expansion in HLA-associated TCR beta chains than in equally common others.

The source of this sequence is a woman in her 40s in good health and CMV-seronegative. The sequenced sample consisted of PBMCs. V and J are TRBV6-5 and TRBJ2-7; 8 bases agree with TRBD1. The CDR3 loop is CASSYGQGLSEQYF. DNA for the CDR3: TGTGCCAGCAGTTACGGACAGGGACTGAGCGAGCAGTACTTC.